This T cell receptor beta chain came from a study of beta chain features in type 1 diabetes. With 5 bases removed from V and 2 bases from J, the gap between germline ends came to 9 bases. CDR1 LNHNV and CDR2 YYDKDF come from the germline V gene (reference sequence). This CDR3 comprises 13 residues. What was sequenced were expressed TCRB transcripts, since all of the isolated RNA had been reverse transcribed. An average of approximately 4 million reads was obtained for naive, central memory and regulatory T cell samples. The data were produced by immunoSEQ multiplex PCR, yet TCRdb's version contains in-frame clones alone and is incomplete. Here the sample spans 400,000 to 600,000 clones, roughly 30% being singletons.

The V call is TRBV15, the J call TRBJ1-2; D unresolved. Sequenced input: naive CD4+ T cells from blood. The sequence derives from a man between 18 and 29 years old in good health. The CDR3 DNA is TGTGCCACCAGCCCTGGCTTAAACTATGGCTACACCTTC. Translation: CATSPGLNYGYTF. Full variable domain (rest looked up from reference TRBV15 and TRBJ1-2): DAMVIQNPRYQVTQFGKPVTLSCSQTLNHNVMYWYQQKSSQAPKLLFHYYDKDFNNEADTPDNFQSRRPNTSFCFLDIRSPGLGDTAMYLCATSPGLNYGYTFGSGTRLTVV.